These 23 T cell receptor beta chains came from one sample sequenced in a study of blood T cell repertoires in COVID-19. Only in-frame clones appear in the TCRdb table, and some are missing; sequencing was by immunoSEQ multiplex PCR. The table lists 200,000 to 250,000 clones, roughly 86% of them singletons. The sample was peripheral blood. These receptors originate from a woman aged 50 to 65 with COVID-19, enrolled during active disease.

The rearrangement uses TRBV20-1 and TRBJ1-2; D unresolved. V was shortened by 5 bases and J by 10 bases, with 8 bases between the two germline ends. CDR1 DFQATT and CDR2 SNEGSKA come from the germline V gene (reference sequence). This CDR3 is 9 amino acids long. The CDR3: CSASDTYTF. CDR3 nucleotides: TGCAGTGCTTCCGACACCTACACCTTC.

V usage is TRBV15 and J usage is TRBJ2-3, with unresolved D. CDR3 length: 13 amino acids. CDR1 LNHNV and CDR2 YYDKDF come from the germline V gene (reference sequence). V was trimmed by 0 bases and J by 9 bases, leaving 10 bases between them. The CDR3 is CATSRERGTTQYF. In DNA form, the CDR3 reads TGTGCCACCAGCAGAGAGAGAGGAACAACGCAGTATTTT.

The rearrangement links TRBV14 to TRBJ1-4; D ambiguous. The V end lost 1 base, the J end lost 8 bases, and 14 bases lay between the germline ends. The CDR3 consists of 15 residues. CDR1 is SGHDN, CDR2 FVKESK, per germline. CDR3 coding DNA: TGTGCCAGCAGCCAAGCGCCGGCCGCGGCCGAAAAACTGTTTTTT. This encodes CASSQAPAAAEKLFF.

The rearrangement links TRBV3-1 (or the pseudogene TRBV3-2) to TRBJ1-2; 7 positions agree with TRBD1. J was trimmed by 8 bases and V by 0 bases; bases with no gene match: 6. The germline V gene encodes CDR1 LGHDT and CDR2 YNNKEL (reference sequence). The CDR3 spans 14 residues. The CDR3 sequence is CASSQDVTGRGYTF. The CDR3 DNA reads TGTGCCAGCAGCCAAGACGTGACAGGGAGGGGCTACACCTTC.

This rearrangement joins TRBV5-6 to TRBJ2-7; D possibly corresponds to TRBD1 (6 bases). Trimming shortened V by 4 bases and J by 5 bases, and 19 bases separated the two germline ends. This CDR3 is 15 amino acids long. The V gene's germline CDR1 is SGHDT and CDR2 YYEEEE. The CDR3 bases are TGTGCCAGCAGCGTATACAGGGCTCCTCTCCACGAGCAGTACTTC. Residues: CASSVYRAPLHEQYF.

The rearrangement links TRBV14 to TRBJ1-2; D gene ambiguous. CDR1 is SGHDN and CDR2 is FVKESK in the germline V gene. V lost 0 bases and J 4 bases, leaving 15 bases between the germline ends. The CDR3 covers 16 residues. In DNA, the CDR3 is TGTGCCAGCAGCCAAGAGAGCTTCCGTCGCGGCTATGGCTACACCTTC. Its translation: CASSQESFRRGYGYTF.

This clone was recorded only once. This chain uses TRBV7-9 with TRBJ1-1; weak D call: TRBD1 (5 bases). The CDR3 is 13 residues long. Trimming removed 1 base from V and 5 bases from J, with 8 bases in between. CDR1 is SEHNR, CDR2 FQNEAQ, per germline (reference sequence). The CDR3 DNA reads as TGTGCCAGCAGCTTAGAGGGGTGGACTGAAGCTTTCTTT. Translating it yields CASSLEGWTEAFF.

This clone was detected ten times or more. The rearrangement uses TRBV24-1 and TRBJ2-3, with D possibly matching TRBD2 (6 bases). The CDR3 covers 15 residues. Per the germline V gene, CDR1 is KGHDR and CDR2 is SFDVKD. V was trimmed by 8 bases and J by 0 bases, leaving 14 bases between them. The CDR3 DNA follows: TGTGCCACCAAGAAGGGCGGGGCTAGCACAGATACGCAGTATTTT. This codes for CATKKGGASTDTQYF.

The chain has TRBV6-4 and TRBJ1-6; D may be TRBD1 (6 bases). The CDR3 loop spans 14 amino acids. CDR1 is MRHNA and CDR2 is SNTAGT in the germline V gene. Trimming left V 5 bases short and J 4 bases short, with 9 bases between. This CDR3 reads CASSPQGYNSPLHF. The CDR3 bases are TGTGCCAGCAGTCCCCAGGGGTATAATTCACCCCTCCACTTT.

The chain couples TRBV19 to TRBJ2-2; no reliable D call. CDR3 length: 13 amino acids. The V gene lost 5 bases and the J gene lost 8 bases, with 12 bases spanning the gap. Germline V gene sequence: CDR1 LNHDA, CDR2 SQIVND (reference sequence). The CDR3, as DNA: TGTGCCAGTAGTGTCGAAGAGTTGGGGGAGCTGTTTTTT. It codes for CASSVEELGELFF.

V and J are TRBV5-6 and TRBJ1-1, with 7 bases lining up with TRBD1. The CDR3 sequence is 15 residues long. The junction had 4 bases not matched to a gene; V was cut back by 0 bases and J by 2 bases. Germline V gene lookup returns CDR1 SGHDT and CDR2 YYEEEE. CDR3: CASSLEPGGNTEAFF. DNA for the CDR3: TGTGCCAGCAGCTTGGAACCAGGGGGAAACACTGAAGCTTTCTTT.

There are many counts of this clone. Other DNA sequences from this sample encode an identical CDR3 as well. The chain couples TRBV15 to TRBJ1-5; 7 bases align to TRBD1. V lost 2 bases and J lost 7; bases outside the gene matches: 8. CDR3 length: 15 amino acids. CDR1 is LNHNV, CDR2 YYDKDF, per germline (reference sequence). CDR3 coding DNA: TGTGCCACCAGCAGACCGACAGGGAGAGGCCAGCCCCAGCATTTT. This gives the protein CATSRPTGRGQPQHF.

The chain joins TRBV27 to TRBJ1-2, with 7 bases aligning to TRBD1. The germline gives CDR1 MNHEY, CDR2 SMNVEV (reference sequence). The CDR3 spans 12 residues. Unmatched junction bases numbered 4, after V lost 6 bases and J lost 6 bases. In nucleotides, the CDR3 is TGTGCCAGCAGACAGGGGAGCAATGGCTACACCTTC. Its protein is CASRQGSNGYTF.

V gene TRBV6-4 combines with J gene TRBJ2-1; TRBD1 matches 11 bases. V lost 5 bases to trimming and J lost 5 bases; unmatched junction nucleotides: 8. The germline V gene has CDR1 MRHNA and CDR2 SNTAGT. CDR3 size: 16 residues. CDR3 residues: CASSYSPGQGDNEQFF. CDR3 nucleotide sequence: TGTGCCAGCAGTTATTCACCGGGACAGGGGGACAATGAGCAGTTCTTC.

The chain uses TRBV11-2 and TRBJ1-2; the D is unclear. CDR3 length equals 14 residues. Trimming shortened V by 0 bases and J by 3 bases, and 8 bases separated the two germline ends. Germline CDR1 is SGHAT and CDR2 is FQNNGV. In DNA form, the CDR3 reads TGTGCCAGCAGCTTAGACAGAACCTACTATGGCTACACCTTC. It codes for CASSLDRTYYGYTF.

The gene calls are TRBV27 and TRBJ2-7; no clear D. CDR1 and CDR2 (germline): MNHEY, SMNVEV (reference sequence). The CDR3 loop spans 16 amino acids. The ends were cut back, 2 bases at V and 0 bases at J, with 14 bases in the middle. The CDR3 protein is CASSLPDPRSSYEQYV. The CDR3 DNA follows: TGTGCCAGCAGTTTACCCGACCCGCGGAGCTCCTACGAGCAGTACGTC.

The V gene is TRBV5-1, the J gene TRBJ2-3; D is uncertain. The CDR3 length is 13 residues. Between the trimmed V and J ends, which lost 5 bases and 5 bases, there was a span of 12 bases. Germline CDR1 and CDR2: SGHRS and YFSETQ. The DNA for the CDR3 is TGCGCCAGCAGGACTGCCGGTATAGATACGCAGTATTTT. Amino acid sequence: CASRTAGIDTQYF.

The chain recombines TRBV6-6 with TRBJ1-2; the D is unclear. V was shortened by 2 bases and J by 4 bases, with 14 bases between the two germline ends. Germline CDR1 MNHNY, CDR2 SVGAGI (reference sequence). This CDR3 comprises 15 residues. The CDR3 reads CASSYPAGTSYGYTF. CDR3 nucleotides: TGTGCCAGCAGTTACCCTGCGGGCACATCCTATGGCTACACCTTC.

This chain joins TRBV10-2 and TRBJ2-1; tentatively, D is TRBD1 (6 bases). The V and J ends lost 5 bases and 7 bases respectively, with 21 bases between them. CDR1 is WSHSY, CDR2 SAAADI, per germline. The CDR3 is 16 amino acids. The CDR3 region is CASSPRFGQKMNEQFF. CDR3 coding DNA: TGCGCCAGCAGTCCCAGATTCGGACAGAAGATGAATGAGCAGTTCTTC.

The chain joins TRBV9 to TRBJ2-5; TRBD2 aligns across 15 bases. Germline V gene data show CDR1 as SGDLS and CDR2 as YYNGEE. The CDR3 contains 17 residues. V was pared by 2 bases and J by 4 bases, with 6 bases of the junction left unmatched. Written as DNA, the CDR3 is TGTGCCAGCAGCGTCGGACTAGCGGGGGGGCTAGGAGAGACCCAGTACTTC. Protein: CASSVGLAGGLGETQYF.

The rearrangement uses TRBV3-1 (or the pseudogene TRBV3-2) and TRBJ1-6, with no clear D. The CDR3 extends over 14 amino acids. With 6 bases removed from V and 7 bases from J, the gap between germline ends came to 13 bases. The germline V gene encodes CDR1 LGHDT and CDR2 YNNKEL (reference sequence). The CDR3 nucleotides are TGTGCCAGCAGGGCAGGTTTATCCAATTCACCCCTCCACTTT. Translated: CASRAGLSNSPLHF.

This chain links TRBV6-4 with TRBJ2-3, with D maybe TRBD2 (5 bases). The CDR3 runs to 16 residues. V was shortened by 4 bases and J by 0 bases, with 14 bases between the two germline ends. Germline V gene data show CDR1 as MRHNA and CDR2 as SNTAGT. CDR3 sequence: CASSALRTASTDTQYF. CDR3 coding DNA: TGTGCCAGCAGTGCCCTTCGGACTGCTAGCACAGATACGCAGTATTTT.

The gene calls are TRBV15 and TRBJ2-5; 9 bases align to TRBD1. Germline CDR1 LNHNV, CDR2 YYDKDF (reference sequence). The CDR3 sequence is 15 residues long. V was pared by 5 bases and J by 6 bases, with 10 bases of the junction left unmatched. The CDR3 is CATSRGQGGLQTQYF. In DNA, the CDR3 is TGTGCCACCAGCCGGGGACAGGGAGGTCTGCAGACCCAGTACTTC.